This T cell receptor (beta chain) was recorded in a study of blood T cell repertoires in COVID-19. Across the whole study: COVID-19 samples, acute and convalescent, were from the United States, Italy and Spain. T cells, B-cell-depleted T cells, or PBMCs supplied cDNA or gDNA.

V lost 1 base, J lost 8 bases, and 23 bases lay in between. The CDR3 is 18 amino acids. The germline V gene has CDR1 LNHNV and CDR2 YYDKDF (reference sequence). Methods used by the authors: The assay estimated nucleated cells by amplifying reference gene primers. Only in-frame clones appear in the TCRdb table, and some are missing; sequencing was by immunoSEQ multiplex PCR. From that table come the V and J calls and clone size; the DNA was used to work out D and trimming. The sample holds some 60,000 clones, around 86% seen once. This TCR was sampled from a human donor in a cohort sampled during active COVID-19. This sequence joins TRBV15 and TRBJ1-4; possibly TRBD1 for D (6 bases). Sequencing was carried out using peripheral blood. CDR3 nucleotides: TGTGCCACCAGCAGAGGAGGGGGAGGGCTAATCATAGGGGAAAAACTGTTTTTT. It specifies CATSRGGGGLIIGEKLFF. The entire variable domain, with the rest obtained from reference TRBV15 and TRBJ1-4, is as follows: DAMVIQNPRYQVTQFGKPVTLSCSQTLNHNVMYWYQQKSSQAPKLLFHYYDKDFNNEADTPDNFQSRRPNTSFCFLDIRSPGLGDTAMYLCATSRGGGGLIIGEKLFFGSGTQLSVL.